The sequence of this TCR beta chain was determined in a study of blood T cell repertoires in COVID-19. Study details: Sites in the United States, Italy and Spain provided acute and convalescent COVID-19 samples. In each case, the material was cDNA or gDNA derived from T cells, B-cell-depleted T cells, or PBMCs.

Original data processing: Researchers report that nucleated cell counts were estimated from reference gene primer amplification. Sequencing used immunoSEQ multiplex PCR; TCRdb keeps in-frame clones, though not all of them. D and trimming come from the DNA, and the V and J calls and clone size come from that table. This table holds around 260,000 clones, less than 90% found once. This receptor was identified in a man aged 55-75 years with acute or convalescent COVID-19. The sequenced sample consisted of peripheral blood.

The CDR3 nucleotides are TGCGCCAGCAGTCAATCGTCCCGACAGTCCTTTTACCAAGAGACCCAGTACTTC. Its protein product is CASSQSSRQSFYQETQYF. The chain links TRBV23-1 to TRBJ2-5; the D gene is possibly TRBD1 (5 bases). TRBV23-1 is known as an ORF, though its function is uncertain. The CDR3 contains 18 residues. V lost 0 bases and J lost 0, with 17 bases in between.